Each of the 27 T cell receptor delta chains below was sequenced from the same sample in a study of gamma-delta chains in newborns, infants, children. TCRdb re-processed the reads using CATT. Among 15,000 or so delta-chain clones, roughly 7.7% were seen once, and the ten largest hold 20% to 25%. The sequenced sample was blood. These receptors were taken from a child who was a newborn, infant or young child, either healthy, febrile or measles-vaccinated (not recorded which).

About this clone: A read error is likely here: a far larger clone is one base away. The V call is TRDV2, the J call TRDJ3; 8 nucleotides agree with TRDD3. V was clipped by 5 bases and J by 0 bases; unmatched bases: 11. There are 19 residues in the CDR3. Germline values: CDR1 GEAIGNYY, CDR2 EKD. This CDR3 reads CACGATGGPSSWDTRQMFF. The CDR3 region has the DNA TGTGCCTGTGGCGCTACTGGGGGCCCGAGCTCCTGGGACACCCGACAGATGTTTTTC.

The chain has TRDV2 and TRDJ3; 13 positions match TRDD3. Unmatched junction bases numbered 9, after V lost 2 bases and J lost 0 bases. The CDR3 loop spans 21 amino acids. CDR1 and CDR2 from the germline V gene are GEAIGNYY and EKD. The CDR3 bases are TGTGCCTGTGACATTGTACTGGGGGATACGCTCAGCTCCTGGGACACCCGACAGATGTTTTTC. It encodes CACDIVLGDTLSSWDTRQMFF.

This clone was seen a few times. A much larger clone lies one base from this, so it may be a read error. The chain links TRDV2 to TRDJ2; 7 bases are shared with TRDD3. The CDR3 is made up of 14 amino acids. Germline V CDR1 and CDR2: GEAIGNYY, EKD. CDR3 loop: CACDWGTLSAQLFF. CDR3 nucleotide sequence: TGTGCCTGTGACTGGGGGACTTTGTCAGCACAACTCTTCTTT.

The chain couples TRDV2 to TRDJ3; TRDD3 agrees at 12 bases. There are 22 residues in the CDR3. The V gene end was trimmed by 3 bases and the J gene end by 0 bases; junction bases not matched to a gene: 14. CDR1 GEAIGNYY and CDR2 EKD come from the germline V gene. The CDR3 DNA sequence: TGTGCCTGTGACGGCCTCCACACTGGGGGATACCTCAGCTCCTGGGACACCCGACAGATGTTTTTC. As protein: CACDGLHTGGYLSSWDTRQMFF.

A word on this clone: This clone may be a read error of a much larger clone one base away. The same CDR3 also results from other DNA sequences found in this sample. The chain recombines TRDV2 with TRDJ3; 10 bases match TRDD3. Looked up from germline, CDR1 is GEAIGNYY and CDR2 is EKD. The CDR3 has 20 residues. As DNA, the CDR3 is TGTGCATGTGACACCGTCGGGGGATACGCGAGCTCCTGGGACACCCGACAGATGTTTTTC. This translates into CACDTVGGYASSWDTRQMFF.

A few counts support this clone. The chain carries TRDV2 and TRDJ3; TRDD3 agrees at 11 bases. Germline-derived CDR1 and CDR2 are GEAIGNYY and EKD. The CDR3 runs to 20 residues. The junction had 11 bases not matched to a gene; V was cut back by 3 bases and J by 2 bases. CDR3 DNA sequence: TGTGCCTGTGACCCCCGAACTGGGGGATATGGAACCTGGGACACCCGACAGATGTTTTTC. Its protein is CACDPRTGGYGTWDTRQMFF.

The chain recombines TRDV2 with TRDJ3; TRDD3 matches 12 bases. Looked up from germline, CDR1 is GEAIGNYY and CDR2 is EKD. V was pared by 2 bases and J by 2 bases, with 3 bases of the junction left unmatched. This CDR3 has 18 residues. CDR3 residues: CACDILGDTAWDTRQMFF. CDR3 DNA sequence: TGTGCCTGTGACATACTGGGGGATACTGCCTGGGACACCCGACAGATGTTTTTC.

This chain's CDR3 is CACDTWGHSSSWDTRQMFF. The CDR3 nucleotides read TGTGCCTGTGACACCTGGGGACATTCAAGCTCCTGGGACACCCGACAGATGTTTTTC. This chain uses TRDV2 with TRDJ3, with a tentative D call TRDD3 (5 bases). V gave up 0 bases and J gave up 0 bases, with 14 bases separating them. CDR1 and CDR2 from the germline V gene are GEAIGNYY and EKD. The CDR3 length is 19 residues.

In this sample, this clone turned up a few times. Translating the DNA gives a protein that differs from the TCRdb entry at residue 4; the protein shown here is that DNA translation. V gene TRDV2 combines with J gene TRDJ3; 8 positions match TRDD3. CDR3 length equals 18 residues. CDR1 is GEAIGNYY and CDR2 is EKD in the germline V gene. CDR3 in amino acids: CACVTVTGGSWDTRQMFF. CDR3 nucleotides: TGTGCCTGTGTCACCGTTACTGGGGGCTCCTGGGACACCCGACAGATGTTTTTC.

This clone was seen repeatedly, ten times or more. Other DNA sequences in this sample translate to the same CDR3. This chain uses TRDV2 with TRDJ3, with 9 bases identical to TRDD3. With 3 bases clipped from V and 0 bases from J, the junction kept 11 bases outside the gene matches. The CDR3 loop spans 20 amino acids. From germline, CDR1 is GEAIGNYY and CDR2 EKD. CDR3: CACDAVLGDRSSWDTRQMFF. The CDR3 DNA follows: TGTGCCTGTGACGCAGTACTGGGGGACCGGAGCTCCTGGGACACCCGACAGATGTTTTTC.

The V call is TRDV2, the J call TRDJ2; 10 bases fit TRDD3. Germline V lookup: CDR1 GEAIGNYY, CDR2 EKD. V dropped 5 bases and J dropped 7; count of bases not matched to a gene: 15. This CDR3 has 17 amino acids. This chain's CDR3 is CACGPVLGDFVRAQLFF. CDR3 coding DNA: TGTGCCTGTGGCCCCGTACTGGGGGATTTTGTGAGAGCACAACTCTTCTTT.

The J gene is TRDJ3, the V gene TRDV2; 8 bases match TRDD3. Germline CDR1 is GEAIGNYY and CDR2 is EKD. The J segment lost 0 bases and the V segment lost 0 bases, leaving 9 bases of the junction unmatched. The CDR3 sequence is 20 residues long. DNA for the CDR3: TGTGCCTGTGACACCGTACTGGGGGGTGTAAGCTCCTGGGACACCCGACAGATGTTTTTC. As protein: CACDTVLGGVSSWDTRQMFF.

This clone has a handful of counts. The rearrangement uses TRDV2 and TRDJ3, with 11 positions matching TRDD3. Looked up from germline, CDR1 is GEAIGNYY and CDR2 is EKD. This CDR3 contains 19 residues. V dropped 0 bases and J dropped 5; count of bases not matched to a gene: 8. The DNA of the CDR3 is TGTGCCTGTGACACCGTGGGGGATACGCGGGGCCGGGACACCCGACAGATGTTTTTC. Translation gives CACDTVGDTRGRDTRQMFF.

This clone was observed a few times. V is TRDV2 and J is TRDJ3; a possible D gene is TRDD3 (6 bases). The CDR3 consists of 20 residues. V was cut by 0 bases and J by 1 base, with 18 bases left in between. Per the germline V gene, CDR1 is GEAIGNYY and CDR2 is EKD. CDR3: CACDTVWGSFKSWDTRQMFF. In nucleotides, the CDR3 is TGTGCCTGTGACACCGTCTGGGGATCCTTCAAATCCTGGGACACCCGACAGATGTTTTTC.

This clone has only a few counts. Different DNA sequences within this sample yield the same CDR3. This chain connects TRDV2 to TRDJ3, with 12 nucleotides matching TRDD3. Trimming took 3 bases from V and 0 from J; bases not matched to a gene: 5. Germline V gene sequence: CDR1 GEAIGNYY, CDR2 EKD. The CDR3 covers 19 residues. The chain's CDR3 is CACDLTGGYSSWDTRQMFF. For the CDR3, the DNA is TGTGCCTGTGACCTTACTGGGGGATACAGCTCCTGGGACACCCGACAGATGTTTTTC.

This clone showed up just a few times. The rearrangement uses TRDV3 and TRDJ1, with 11 bases matching TRDD3. Germline V lookup: CDR1 TVYSNPD, CDR2 GDNSRS (reference sequence). The CDR3 totals 18 residues. V lost 3 bases and J lost 0; bases outside the gene matches: 15. For the CDR3, the DNA is TGTGCCTTGACCGTACTGGGGGATAAAGACGGGGACACCGATAAACTCATCTTT. Translation: CALTVLGDKDGDTDKLIF.

By proportion, this clone is medium-sized. The rearrangement uses TRDV2 and TRDJ3; D remains unclear. In germline, CDR1 is GEAIGNYY, CDR2 EKD. The CDR3 is 15 residues long. The V end was cut by 3 bases, the J end by 2 bases, with 7 bases between. The CDR3 loop is CACDPLAWDTRQMFF. The CDR3, as DNA: TGTGCCTGTGACCCTCTAGCCTGGGACACCCGACAGATGTTTTTC.

This clone was seen only a few times. The junction departs from the called germline gene at one end, perhaps through a read error. The V call is TRDV2, the J call TRDJ3, with 10 bases aligning to TRDD3. CDR1 and CDR2 (germline): GEAIGNYY, EKD. CDR3 size: 21 residues. The CDR3 DNA follows: TGTGCCTGTGACACCGTAAGCCGGGGGATACGCGGCTCCCGGGACACCCGACAGATGTTTTTC. Amino acid sequence: CACDTVSRGIRGSRDTRQMFF.

This clone was detected a few times. This same CDR3 is encoded by further DNA sequences in the sample. The chain employs TRDV2 and TRDJ3; D is ambiguous. From germline, CDR1 is GEAIGNYY and CDR2 EKD. The CDR3 is made up of 18 amino acids. V lost 0 bases to trimming and J lost 0 bases, with 11 bases between them. CDR3 loop: CACDTVLRGSWDTRQMFF. The CDR3 bases are TGTGCCTGTGACACCGTTTTGCGGGGCTCCTGGGACACCCGACAGATGTTTTTC.

This clone was seen more than once but under ten times. The rearrangement uses TRDV3 and TRDJ1; 7 nucleotides agree with TRDD3. There are 19 residues in the CDR3. CDR1 is TVYSNPD and CDR2 is GDNSRS in the germline V gene (reference sequence). V was pared by 2 bases and J by 2 bases, with 23 bases of the junction left unmatched. The CDR3 nucleotides are TGTGCCTTTGCCCGGAGTAGAGGATACGCGAGATGTGGAACCGATAAACTCATCTTT. This codes for CAFARSRGYARCGTDKLIF.

There are a few counts of this clone. The J gene is TRDJ1, the V gene TRDV2, with 9 nucleotides matching TRDD3. V gave up 2 bases and J gave up 0 bases; unmatched junction bases: 6. Germline CDR1 and CDR2: GEAIGNYY and EKD. The CDR3 covers 16 residues. DNA for the CDR3: TGTGCCTGTGACATACTGGGGGACTTATACACCGATAAACTCATCTTT. This gives the protein CACDILGDLYTDKLIF.

For this clone: This may be a read error, as it is one base from a much larger clone. The gene calls are TRDV2 and TRDJ3; TRDD3 matches at 10 bases. This CDR3 is built from 20 residues. From germline, CDR1 is GEAIGNYY and CDR2 EKD. The CDR3 DNA follows: TGTGCCTGTGACAAAGTACTGGGGGATCCTTCCTCCTGGGACACCCGACAGACGTTTTTC. Protein product: CACDKVLGDPSSWDTRQTFF.

The chain uses TRDV2 and TRDJ3; 8 bases line up with TRDD3. The CDR3 is 19 residues long. Germline V gene sequence: CDR1 GEAIGNYY, CDR2 EKD. Losses at the gene ends were 1 base for V and 0 bases for J; bases not matched to a gene: 7. In nucleotides, the CDR3 is TGTGCCTGTGACACATACTGGGGGCCTAGCTCCTGGGACACCCGACAGATGTTTTTC. It is translated as CACDTYWGPSSWDTRQMFF.

This clone has only a few counts. The V gene is TRDV2, the J gene TRDJ3; TRDD3 matches at 9 bases. The CDR3 has 19 amino acids. Germline CDR1 is GEAIGNYY and CDR2 is EKD. With 0 bases clipped from V and 0 bases from J, the junction kept 5 bases outside the gene matches. This CDR3 is CACDTVAGDTSWDTRQMFF. In nucleotides, the CDR3 is TGTGCCTGTGACACCGTTGCGGGGGATACCTCCTGGGACACCCGACAGATGTTTTTC.

The chain has TRDV2 and TRDJ3; a possible D gene is TRDD3 (6 bases). The V gene's germline CDR1 is GEAIGNYY and CDR2 EKD. Trimming removed 0 bases from V and 3 bases from J, with 11 bases in between. CDR3 length: 17 amino acids. CDR3 sequence reads: CACDTVDTSWDTRQMFF. CDR3 DNA: TGTGCCTGTGACACCGTGGATACTAGCTGGGACACCCGACAGATGTTTTTC.

Remarks on this clone: A junction end diverges from the germline sequence, so it may reflect a read error. The rearrangement uses TRDV2 and TRDJ3; TRDD3 aligns across 12 bases. The CDR3 has 18 residues. CDR1 and CDR2 (germline): GEAIGNYY, EKD. This CDR3 reads CACGKILGDTWDTRHMFF. CDR3 nucleotide sequence: TGTGCCTGTGGCAAAATACTGGGGGATACCTGGGACACCCGACATATGTTTTTC.

V and J are TRDV2 and TRDJ2; D is perhaps TRDD3 (6 bases). This CDR3 spans 18 amino acids. V was clipped by 1 base and J by 3 bases, with 20 bases between them. Germline CDR1 reads GEAIGNYY; CDR2 reads EKD. The CDR3 is CACDTMGWGPILTAQLFF. The CDR3 nucleotides are TGTGCCTGTGACACGATGGGGTGGGGGCCCATACTGACAGCACAACTCTTCTTT.